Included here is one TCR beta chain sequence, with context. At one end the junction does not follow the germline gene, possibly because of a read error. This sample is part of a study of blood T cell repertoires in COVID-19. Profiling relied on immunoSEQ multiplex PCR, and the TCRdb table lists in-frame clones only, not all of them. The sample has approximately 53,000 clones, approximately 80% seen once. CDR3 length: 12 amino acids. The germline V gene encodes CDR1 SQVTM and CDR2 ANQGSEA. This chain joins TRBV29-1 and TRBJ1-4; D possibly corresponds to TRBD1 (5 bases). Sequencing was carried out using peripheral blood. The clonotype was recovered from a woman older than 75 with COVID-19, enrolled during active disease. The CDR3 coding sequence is TGCAGCTTTGAGGGGCGGCATGAAAAACTGTTTTTT. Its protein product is CSFEGRHEKLFF.